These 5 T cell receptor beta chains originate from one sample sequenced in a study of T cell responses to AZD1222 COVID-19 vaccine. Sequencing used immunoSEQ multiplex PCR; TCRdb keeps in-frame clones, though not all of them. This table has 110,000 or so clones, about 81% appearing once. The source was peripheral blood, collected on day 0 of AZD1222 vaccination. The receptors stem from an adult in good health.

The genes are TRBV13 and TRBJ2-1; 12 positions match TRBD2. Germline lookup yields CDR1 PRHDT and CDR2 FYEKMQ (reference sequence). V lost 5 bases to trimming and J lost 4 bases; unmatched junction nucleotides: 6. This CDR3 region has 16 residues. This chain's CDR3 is CASSLGLAGLYNEQFF. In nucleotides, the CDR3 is TGTGCCAGCAGCCTCGGACTAGCGGGGCTTTACAATGAGCAGTTCTTC.

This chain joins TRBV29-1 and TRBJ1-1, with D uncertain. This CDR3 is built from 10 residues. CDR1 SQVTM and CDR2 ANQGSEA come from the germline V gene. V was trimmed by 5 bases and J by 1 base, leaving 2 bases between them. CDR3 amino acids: CSVQNTEAFF. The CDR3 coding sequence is TGCAGCGTTCAGAACACTGAAGCTTTCTTT. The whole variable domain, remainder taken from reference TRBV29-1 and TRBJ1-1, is SAVISQKPSRDICQRGTSLTIQCQVDSQVTMMFWYRQQPGQSLTLIATANQGSEATYESGFVIDKFPISRPNLTFSTLTVSNMSPEDSSIYLCSVQNTEAFFGQGTRLTVV.

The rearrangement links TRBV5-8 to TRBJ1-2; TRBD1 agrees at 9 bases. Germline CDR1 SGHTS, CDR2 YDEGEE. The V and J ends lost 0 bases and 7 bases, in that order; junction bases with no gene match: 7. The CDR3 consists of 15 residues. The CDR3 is CASSLVTGGLSGYTF. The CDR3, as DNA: TGTGCCAGCAGCTTGGTTACAGGGGGCTTGTCTGGCTACACCTTC. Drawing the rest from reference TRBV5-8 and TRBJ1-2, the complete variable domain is EAGVTQSPTHLIKTRGQQATLRCSPISGHTSVYWYQQALGLGLQFLLWYDEGEERNRGNFPPRFSGRQFPNYSSELNVNALELEDSALYLCASSLVTGGLSGYTFGSGTRLTVV.

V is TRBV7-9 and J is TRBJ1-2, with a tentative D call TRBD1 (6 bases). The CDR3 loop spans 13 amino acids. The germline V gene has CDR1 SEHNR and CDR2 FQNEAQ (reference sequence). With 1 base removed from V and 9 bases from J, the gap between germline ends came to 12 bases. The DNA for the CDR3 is TGTGCCAGCAGCTTAGGACCAGGGGTACGCTACACCTTC. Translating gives CASSLGPGVRYTF.

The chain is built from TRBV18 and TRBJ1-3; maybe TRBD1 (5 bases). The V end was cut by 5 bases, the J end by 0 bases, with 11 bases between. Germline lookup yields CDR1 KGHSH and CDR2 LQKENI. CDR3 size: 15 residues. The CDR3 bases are TGTGCCAGCTCAGCCCAACAGGACTCTGGAAACACCATATATTTT. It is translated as CASSAQQDSGNTIYF.